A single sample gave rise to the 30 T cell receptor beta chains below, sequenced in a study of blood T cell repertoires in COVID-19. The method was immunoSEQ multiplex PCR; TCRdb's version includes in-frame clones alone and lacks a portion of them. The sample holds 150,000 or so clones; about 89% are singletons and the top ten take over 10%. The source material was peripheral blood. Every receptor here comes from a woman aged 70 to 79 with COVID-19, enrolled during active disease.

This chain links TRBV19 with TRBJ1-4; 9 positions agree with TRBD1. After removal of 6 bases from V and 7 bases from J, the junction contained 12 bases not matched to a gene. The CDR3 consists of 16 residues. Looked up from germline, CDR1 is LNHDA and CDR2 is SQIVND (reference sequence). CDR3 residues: CASSADRGRAREKLFF. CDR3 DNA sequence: TGTGCCAGTAGCGCGGACAGGGGCCGCGCACGTGAAAAACTGTTTTTT.

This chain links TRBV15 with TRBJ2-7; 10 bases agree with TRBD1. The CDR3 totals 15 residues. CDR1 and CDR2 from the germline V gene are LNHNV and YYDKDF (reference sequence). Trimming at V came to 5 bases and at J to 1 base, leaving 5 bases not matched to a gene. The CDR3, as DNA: TGTGCCACCAGCTTACGGGACAGGGGATCCTACGAGCAGTACTTC. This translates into CATSLRDRGSYEQYF.

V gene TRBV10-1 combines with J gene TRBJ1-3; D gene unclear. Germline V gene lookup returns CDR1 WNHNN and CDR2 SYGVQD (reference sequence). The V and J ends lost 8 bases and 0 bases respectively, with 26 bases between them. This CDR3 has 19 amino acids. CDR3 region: CASPPRGYKKRASGNTIYF. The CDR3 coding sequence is TGCGCCAGCCCTCCGCGGGGATATAAAAAAAGGGCCTCTGGAAACACCATATATTTT.

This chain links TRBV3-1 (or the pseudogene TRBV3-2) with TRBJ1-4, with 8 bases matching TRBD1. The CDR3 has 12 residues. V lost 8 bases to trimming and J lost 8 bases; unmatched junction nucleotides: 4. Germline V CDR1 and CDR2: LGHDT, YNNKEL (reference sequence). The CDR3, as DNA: TGTGCCAGCGGACAGGGAGGGGAAAAACTGTTTTTT. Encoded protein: CASGQGGEKLFF.

This chain's CDR3 is CASSTENLNTEAFF. The CDR3 DNA follows: TGTGCCAGCAGCACCGAAAACTTGAACACTGAAGCTTTCTTT. The chain combines TRBV21-1 with TRBJ1-1. TRBV21-1 is a pseudogene locus. This CDR3 region has 14 residues.

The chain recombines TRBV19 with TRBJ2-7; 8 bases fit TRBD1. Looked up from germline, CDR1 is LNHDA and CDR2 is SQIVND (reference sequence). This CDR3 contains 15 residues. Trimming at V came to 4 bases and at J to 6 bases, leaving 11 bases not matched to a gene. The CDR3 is CASSTVRTGTREQYF. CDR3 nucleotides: TGTGCCAGTAGTACGGTGAGGACAGGGACCCGCGAGCAGTACTTC.

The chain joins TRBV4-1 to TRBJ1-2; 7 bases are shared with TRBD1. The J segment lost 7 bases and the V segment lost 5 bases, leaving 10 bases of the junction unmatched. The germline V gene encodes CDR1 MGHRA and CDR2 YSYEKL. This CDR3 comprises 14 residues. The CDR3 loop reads CASSLFQGESGYTF. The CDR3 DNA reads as TGCGCCAGCAGCTTATTTCAGGGGGAAAGTGGCTACACCTTC.

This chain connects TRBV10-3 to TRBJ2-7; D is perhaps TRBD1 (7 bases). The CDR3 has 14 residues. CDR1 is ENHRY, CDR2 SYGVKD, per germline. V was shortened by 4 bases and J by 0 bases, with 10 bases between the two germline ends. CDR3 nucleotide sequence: TGTGCCATCAGTGGCGGGACAGACTCCTACGAGCAGTACTTC. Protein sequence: CAISGGTDSYEQYF.

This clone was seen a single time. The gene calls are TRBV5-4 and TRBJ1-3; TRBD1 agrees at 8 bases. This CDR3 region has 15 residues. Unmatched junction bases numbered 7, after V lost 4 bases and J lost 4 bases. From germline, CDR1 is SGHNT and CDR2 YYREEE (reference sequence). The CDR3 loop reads CASSPDRVRGNTIYF. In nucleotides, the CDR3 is TGTGCCAGCAGCCCGGACAGGGTGAGAGGAAACACCATATATTTT.

CDR3 nucleotides: TGTGCCAGCAGTGAAGTAGCAGCTGCAACTAATGAAAAACTGTTTTTT. Protein product: CASSEVAAATNEKLFF. The V gene is TRBV6-1, the J gene TRBJ1-4; no clear D gene. Per germline, CDR1 MNHNS and CDR2 SASEGT. This CDR3 comprises 16 residues. V was clipped by 1 base and J by 0 bases, with 9 bases between them.

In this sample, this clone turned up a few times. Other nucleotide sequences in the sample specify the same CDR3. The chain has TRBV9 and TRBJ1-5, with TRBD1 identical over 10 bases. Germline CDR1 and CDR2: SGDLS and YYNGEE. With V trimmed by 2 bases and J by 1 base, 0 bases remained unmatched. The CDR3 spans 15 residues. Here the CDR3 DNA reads TGTGCCAGCAGCGTGGGACAGGGGAGCAATCAGCCCCAGCATTTT. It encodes CASSVGQGSNQPQHF.

The CDR3 here is CASSLSPGYEQYF. The CDR3 DNA is TGTGCCAGCAGCTTGAGCCCCGGCTACGAGCAGTACTTC. The gene calls are TRBV5-6 and TRBJ2-7; no firm D call. Germline values: CDR1 SGHDT, CDR2 YYEEEE. The CDR3 consists of 13 residues. V lost 1 base to trimming and J lost 3 bases, with 8 bases between them.

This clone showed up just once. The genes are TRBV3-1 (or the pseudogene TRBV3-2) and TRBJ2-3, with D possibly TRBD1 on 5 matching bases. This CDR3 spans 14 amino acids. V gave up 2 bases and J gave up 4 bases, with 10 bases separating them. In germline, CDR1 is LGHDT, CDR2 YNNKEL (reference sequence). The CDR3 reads CASSQQGPPDTQYF. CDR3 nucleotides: TGTGCCAGCAGCCAACAGGGCCCTCCAGATACGCAGTATTTT.

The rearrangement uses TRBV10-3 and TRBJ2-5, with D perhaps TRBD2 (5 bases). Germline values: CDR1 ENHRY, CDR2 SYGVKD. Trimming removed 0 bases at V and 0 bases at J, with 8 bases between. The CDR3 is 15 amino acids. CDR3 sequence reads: CAISESGANQETQYF. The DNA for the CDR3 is TGTGCCATCAGTGAGTCGGGAGCGAACCAAGAGACCCAGTACTTC.

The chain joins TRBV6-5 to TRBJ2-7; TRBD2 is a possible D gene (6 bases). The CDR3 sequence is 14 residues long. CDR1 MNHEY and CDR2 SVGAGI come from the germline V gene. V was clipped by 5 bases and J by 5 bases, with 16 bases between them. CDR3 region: CASSLRRDFNEQYF. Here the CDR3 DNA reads TGTGCCAGCAGTCTCCGACGGGACTTCAACGAGCAGTACTTC.

DNA for the CDR3: TGTGCCAGCAGCATGACAGTGAACACTGAAGCTTTCTTT. As protein: CASSMTVNTEAFF. The chain links TRBV28 to TRBJ1-1, with TRBD1 as a possible D gene (5 bases). The germline V and J ends were trimmed by 6 bases and 0 bases, with 8 bases remaining between them. Germline loops: CDR1 MDHEN, CDR2 SYDVKM. CDR3 length: 13 residues.

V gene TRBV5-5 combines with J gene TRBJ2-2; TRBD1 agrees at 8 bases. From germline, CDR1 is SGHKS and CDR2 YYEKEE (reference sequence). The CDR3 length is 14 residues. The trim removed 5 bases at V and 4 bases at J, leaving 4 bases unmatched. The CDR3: CASSNTGGTGELFF. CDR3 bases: TGTGCCAGCAGTAATACAGGGGGCACCGGGGAGCTGTTTTTT.

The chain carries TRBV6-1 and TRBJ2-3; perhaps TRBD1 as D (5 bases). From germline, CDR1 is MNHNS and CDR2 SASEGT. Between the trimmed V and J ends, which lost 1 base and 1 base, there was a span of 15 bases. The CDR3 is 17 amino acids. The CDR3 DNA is TGTGCCAGCAGTGAAGTCTGGCTCAGGGAAGGCACAGATACGCAGTATTTT. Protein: CASSEVWLREGTDTQYF.

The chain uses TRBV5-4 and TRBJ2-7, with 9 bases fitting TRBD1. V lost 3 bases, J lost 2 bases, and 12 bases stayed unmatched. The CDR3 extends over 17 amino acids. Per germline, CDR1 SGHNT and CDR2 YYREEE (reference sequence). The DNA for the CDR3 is TGTGCCAGCAGCTCCCAAGTCGGGACAGGGATTGCCTACGAGCAGTACTTC. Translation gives CASSSQVGTGIAYEQYF.

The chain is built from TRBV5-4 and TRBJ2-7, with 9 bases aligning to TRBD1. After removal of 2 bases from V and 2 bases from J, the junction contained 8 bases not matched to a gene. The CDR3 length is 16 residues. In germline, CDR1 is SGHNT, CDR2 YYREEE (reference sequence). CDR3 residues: CASSFGGTGYPYEQYF. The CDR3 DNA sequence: TGTGCCAGCAGCTTCGGGGGGACAGGGTACCCCTACGAGCAGTACTTC.

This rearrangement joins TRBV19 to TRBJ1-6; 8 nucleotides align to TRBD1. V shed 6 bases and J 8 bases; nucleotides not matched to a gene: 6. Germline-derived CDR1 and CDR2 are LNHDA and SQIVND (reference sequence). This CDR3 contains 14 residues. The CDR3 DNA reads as TGTGCCAGTAGGAAGGACAGGGAGGATTCACCCCTCCACTTT. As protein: CASRKDREDSPLHF. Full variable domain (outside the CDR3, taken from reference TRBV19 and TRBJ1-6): DGGITQSPKYLFRKEGQNVTLSCEQNLNHDAMYWYRQDPGQGLRLIYYSQIVNDFQKGDIAEGYSVSREKKESFPLTVTSAQKNPTAFYLCASRKDREDSPLHFGNGTRLTVT.

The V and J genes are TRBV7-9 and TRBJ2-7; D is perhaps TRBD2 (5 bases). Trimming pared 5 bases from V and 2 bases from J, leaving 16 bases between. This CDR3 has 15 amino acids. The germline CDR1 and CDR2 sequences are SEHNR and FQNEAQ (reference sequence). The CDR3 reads CASSASRGLAYEQYF. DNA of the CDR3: TGTGCCAGCAGCGCTTCTCGAGGGCTGGCCTACGAGCAGTACTTC.

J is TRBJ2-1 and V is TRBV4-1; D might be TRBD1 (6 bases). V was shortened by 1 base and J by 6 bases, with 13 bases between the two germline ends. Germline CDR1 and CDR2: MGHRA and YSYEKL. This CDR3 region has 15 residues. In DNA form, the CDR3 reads TGCGCCAGCAGCCAAGCAGGGGATTGGGTCAATGAGCAGTTCTTC. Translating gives CASSQAGDWVNEQFF.

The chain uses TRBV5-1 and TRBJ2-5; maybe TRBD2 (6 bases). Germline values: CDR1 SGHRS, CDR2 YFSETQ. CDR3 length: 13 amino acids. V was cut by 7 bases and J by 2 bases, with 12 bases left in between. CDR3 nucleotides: TGCGCCAGCTGGAGGGGTACACAAGAGACCCAGTACTTC. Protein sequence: CASWRGTQETQYF.

The CDR3 is CASSQRFSGESTDTQYF. Written as DNA, the CDR3 is TGTGCCAGCAGCCAACGTTTTAGCGGGGAGTCAACAGATACGCAGTATTTT. The chain recombines TRBV4-2 with TRBJ2-3; TRBD2 matches at 8 bases. The CDR3 spans 17 residues. Germline CDR1 reads LGHNA; CDR2 reads YNFKEQ. V lost 2 bases to trimming and J lost 3 bases; unmatched junction nucleotides: 10.

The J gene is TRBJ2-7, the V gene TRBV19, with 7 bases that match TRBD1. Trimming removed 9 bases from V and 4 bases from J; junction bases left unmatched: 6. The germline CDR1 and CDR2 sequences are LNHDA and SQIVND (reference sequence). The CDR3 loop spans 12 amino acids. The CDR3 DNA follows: TGTGCCAGCCGAGACAGGGAGTACGAGCAGTACTTC. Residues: CASRDREYEQYF.

The CDR3 nucleotides read TGTGCCAGCAGTCAACAGTTGGGTATTTCACCCCTCCACTTT. As protein: CASSQQLGISPLHF. The chain is built from TRBV28 and TRBJ1-6, with D hard to call. Germline CDR1 and CDR2: MDHEN and SYDVKM. The CDR3 loop spans 14 amino acids. V lost 5 bases to trimming and J lost 9 bases, with 14 bases between them.

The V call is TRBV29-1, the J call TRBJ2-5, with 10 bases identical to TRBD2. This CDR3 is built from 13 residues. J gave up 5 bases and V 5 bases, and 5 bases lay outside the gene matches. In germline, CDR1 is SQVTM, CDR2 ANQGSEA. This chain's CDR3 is CSVKAGGLETQYF. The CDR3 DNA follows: TGCAGCGTTAAAGCGGGGGGGCTGGAGACCCAGTACTTC.

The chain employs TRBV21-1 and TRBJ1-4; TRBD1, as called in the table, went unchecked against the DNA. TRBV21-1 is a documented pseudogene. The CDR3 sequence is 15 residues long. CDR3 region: CASSLGEQGVCKLFF. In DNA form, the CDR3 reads TGTGCCAGCAGCTTGGGGGAACAGGGGGTTTGTAAACTGTTTTTT.

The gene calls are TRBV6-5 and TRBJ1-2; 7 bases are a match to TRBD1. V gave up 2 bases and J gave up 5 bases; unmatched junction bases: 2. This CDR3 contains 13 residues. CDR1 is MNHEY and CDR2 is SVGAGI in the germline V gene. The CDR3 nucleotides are TGTGCCAGCAGTTACGACAGGGAATATGGCTACACCTTC. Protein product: CASSYDREYGYTF.